The 21 T cell receptor beta chains below were found in one sample sequenced in a study of shared clonotypes between healthy human individuals. Data came from immunoSEQ multiplex PCR; TCRdb stores just in-frame clones and leaves some out. Seen here are roughly 2 million clones, 95% observed once, and the top ten hold about 0.13%. The sample taken for sequencing was naive CD4+ T cells sorted from blood. Specified subset: CD45RA+ positively selected. The receptors were sampled from a man aged 18 to 30 in good health.

The chain links TRBV5-6 to TRBJ1-6, with 10 bases fitting TRBD1. J gave up 6 bases and V 4 bases, and 13 bases lay outside the gene matches. CDR1 is SGHDT, CDR2 YYEEEE, per germline. This CDR3 has 18 amino acids. The CDR3 DNA reads TGTGCCAGCAGCCCGTGGGGACAGGGGTTGTCAGGTAATTCACCCCTCCACTTT. It encodes CASSPWGQGLSGNSPLHF. Based on the CDR3 plus reference TRBV5-6 and TRBJ1-6, the full variable domain is DAGVTQSPTHLIKTRGQQVTLRCSPKSGHDTVSWYQQALGQGPQFIFQYYEEEERQRGNFPDRFSGHQFPNYSSELNVNALLLGDSALYLCASSPWGQGLSGNSPLHFGNGTRLTVT.

The chain joins TRBV6-5 to TRBJ1-1; 7 nucleotides agree with TRBD1. CDR1 is MNHEY and CDR2 is SVGAGI in the germline V gene. There are 14 residues in the CDR3. Trimming cost V 5 bases and J 7 bases; bases outside gene matches: 10. For the CDR3, the DNA is TGTGCCAGCAGTGCCCGACAGGGATCAGGTGAAGCTTTCTTT. This encodes CASSARQGSGEAFF.

The rearrangement joins TRBV6-5 to TRBJ1-6; the D is unclear. V was pared by 2 bases and J by 10 bases, with 15 bases between. This CDR3 is 15 amino acids long. Per germline, CDR1 MNHEY and CDR2 SVGAGI. The CDR3 spells CASSYEGRQRSPLHF. In DNA form, the CDR3 reads TGTGCCAGCAGTTACGAAGGACGGCAAAGGTCACCCCTCCACTTT.

This sequence joins TRBV2 and TRBJ2-1; D remains ambiguous. This CDR3 has 11 amino acids. Germline loops: CDR1 SNHLY, CDR2 FYNNEI. Trimming left V 4 bases short and J 9 bases short, with 7 bases between. The CDR3, as DNA: TGTGCCAGCAGTGTCCGACTTGAGCAGTTCTTC. This codes for CASSVRLEQFF.

The chain employs TRBV6-5 and TRBJ2-7; D is undetermined. V was trimmed by 7 bases and J by 3 bases, leaving 10 bases between them. Germline loops: CDR1 MNHEY, CDR2 SVGAGI. The CDR3 spans 12 residues. The DNA of the CDR3 is TGTGCCAGCAAGGGTCTTTTCTACGAGCAGTACTTC. As protein: CASKGLFYEQYF.

This clone was detected only once. This chain joins TRBV6-1 and TRBJ2-7, with unresolved D. Trimming stripped 7 bases from V and 5 bases from J, with 15 bases between. Germline V gene data show CDR1 as MNHNS and CDR2 as SASEGT. The CDR3 sequence is 13 residues long. The CDR3 coding sequence is TGTGCCAGCAATTACGACGGGCTTAACGAGCAGTACTTC. Amino acid sequence: CASNYDGLNEQYF.

A remark on this clone: The same CDR3 can be traced to other DNA sequences in this sample. This chain connects TRBV11-2 to TRBJ2-7, with 7 nucleotides matching TRBD1. Per the germline V gene, CDR1 is SGHAT and CDR2 is FQNNGV. This CDR3 comprises 15 residues. Trimming cost V 1 base and J 1 base; bases outside gene matches: 4. The CDR3 region is CASSLGSGGSYEQYF. DNA of the CDR3: TGTGCCAGCAGCTTAGGTTCAGGGGGATCCTACGAGCAGTACTTC.

The gene calls are TRBV5-5 and TRBJ2-3; 12 bases are shared with TRBD1. Unmatched junction bases numbered 4, after V lost 3 bases and J lost 5 bases. The CDR3 loop spans 15 amino acids. Germline V gene lookup returns CDR1 SGHKS and CDR2 YYEKEE (reference sequence). The CDR3 DNA follows: TGTGCCAGCAGCTACGGGACAGGGGGCGGAGATACGCAGTATTTT. This gives the protein CASSYGTGGGDTQYF.

The chain couples TRBV7-9 to TRBJ1-1; D not certain. The CDR3 covers 14 residues. V was pared by 8 bases and J by 4 bases, with 17 bases between. Germline CDR1 SEHNR, CDR2 FQNEAQ (reference sequence). CDR3 region: CASARPYAGTEAFF. The CDR3 DNA reads TGTGCCAGCGCCCGACCCTACGCTGGCACTGAAGCTTTCTTT.

V and J are TRBV5-1 and TRBJ1-2, with TRBD1 matching 7 bases. In germline, CDR1 is SGHRS, CDR2 YFSETQ. The CDR3 is 15 residues long. With 6 bases clipped from V and 0 bases from J, the junction kept 8 bases outside the gene matches. CDR3 region: CASTAGGRTNYGYTF. The CDR3 bases are TGCGCCAGCACTGCAGGGGGAAGGACTAACTATGGCTACACCTTC.

In its sample, this clone was seen once. The chain links TRBV6-1 to TRBJ1-1; D is perhaps TRBD1 (5 bases). The CDR3 totals 15 residues. Trimming took off 5 bases at V and 5 bases at J, with 18 bases between the two ends. Germline CDR1 reads MNHNS; CDR2 reads SASEGT. Written as DNA, the CDR3 is TGTGCCAGCAGTTTGTCGAGGGGAAGGTGGACTGAAGCTTTCTTT. Its translation is CASSLSRGRWTEAFF.

This clone is a singleton in its sample. The gene calls are TRBV7-9 and TRBJ2-3, with 8 bases fitting TRBD2. Trimming at V came to 4 bases and at J to 2 bases, leaving 8 bases not matched to a gene. The length of the CDR3 is 16 residues. Germline lookup yields CDR1 SEHNR and CDR2 FQNEAQ (reference sequence). This CDR3 reads CASSSSGRATTDTQYF. The CDR3 region has the DNA TGTGCCAGCAGCTCATCCGGGAGGGCAACCACAGATACGCAGTATTTT.

The chain employs TRBV7-8 and TRBJ2-1; no firm D call. This CDR3 has 17 residues. In germline, CDR1 is SGHVS, CDR2 FQNEAQ. V was pared by 7 bases and J by 0 bases, with 19 bases between. CDR3 bases: TGTGCCAGCACCCCCCTCTGGGCTATCCTCTCCTACAATGAGCAGTTCTTC. It translates to CASTPLWAILSYNEQFF.

J is TRBJ2-1 and V is TRBV18; D gene unclear. V was cut by 0 bases and J by 5 bases, with 11 bases left in between. The germline gives CDR1 KGHSH, CDR2 LQKENI. The CDR3 runs to 15 residues. The CDR3 sequence: CASSPPSAPNNEQFF. CDR3 DNA sequence: TGTGCCAGCTCACCACCGTCAGCGCCTAACAATGAGCAGTTCTTC.

The chain carries TRBV6-6 and TRBJ1-2, with D hard to call. Per the germline V gene, CDR1 is MNHNY and CDR2 is SVGAGI (reference sequence). CDR3 size: 13 residues. The V end lost 2 bases, the J end lost 4 bases, and 8 bases lay between the germline ends. CDR3 region: CASSYGEGYGYTF. CDR3 bases: TGTGCCAGCAGTTACGGGGAGGGCTATGGCTACACCTTC.

The rearrangement joins TRBV27 to TRBJ2-5, with 14 bases identical to TRBD2. Germline CDR1 and CDR2: MNHEY and SMNVEV (reference sequence). Trimming took 2 bases from V and 7 from J; bases not matched to a gene: 18. CDR3 length equals 20 residues. The CDR3 region is CASSLRGLAGAVPAYGTQYF. In nucleotides, the CDR3 is TGTGCCAGCAGTTTAAGGGGACTAGCGGGAGCGGTCCCGGCATACGGGACCCAGTACTTC.

V and J are TRBV27 and TRBJ2-1; D possibly corresponds to TRBD2 (6 bases). The CDR3 contains 18 residues. Trimming pared 7 bases from V and 0 bases from J, leaving 22 bases between. Germline V gene lookup returns CDR1 MNHEY and CDR2 SMNVEV (reference sequence). CDR3 sequence: CASNLRGSGGSSYNEQFF. For the CDR3, the DNA is TGTGCCAGCAACCTCCGGGGTAGCGGAGGAAGCTCCTACAATGAGCAGTTCTTC.

The chain is built from TRBV28 and TRBJ1-1, with TRBD1 as a possible D gene (6 bases). The V end lost 1 base, the J end lost 1 base, and 10 bases lay between the germline ends. Germline assignment: CDR1 MDHEN and CDR2 SYDVKM. The CDR3 consists of 15 residues. For the CDR3, the DNA is TGTGCCAGCAGTTTATTTTGGGGGCCGAACACTGAAGCTTTCTTT. Its protein product is CASSLFWGPNTEAFF. Full variable domain (remainder filled in from reference TRBV28 and TRBJ1-1): DVKVTQSSRYLVKRTGEKVFLECVQDMDHENMFWYRQDPGLGLRLIYFSYDVKMKEKGDIPEGYSVSREKKERFSLILESASTNQTSMYLCASSLFWGPNTEAFFGQGTRLTVV.

This clone was recorded once. The V gene is TRBV5-4, the J gene TRBJ2-7; D is unresolved. CDR3 length equals 15 residues. With 4 bases removed from V and 2 bases from J, the gap between germline ends came to 16 bases. Per the germline V gene, CDR1 is SGHNT and CDR2 is YYREEE (reference sequence). CDR3 region: CASSPSPADPYEQYF. CDR3 in DNA: TGTGCCAGCAGCCCATCACCAGCCGATCCCTACGAGCAGTACTTC.

J is TRBJ2-1 and V is TRBV5-1; the match to TRBD2 covers 13 bases. The CDR3 totals 16 residues. Trimming cost V 6 bases and J 6 bases; bases outside gene matches: 9. Germline-derived CDR1 and CDR2 are SGHRS and YFSETQ. This chain's CDR3 is CASNPTSGGASNEQFF. CDR3 bases: TGCGCCAGCAACCCAACTAGCGGGGGGGCGAGCAATGAGCAGTTCTTC.

The chain employs TRBV6-1 and TRBJ2-1; a weak D match, TRBD1 (5 bases). Trimming left V 0 bases short and J 7 bases short, with 7 bases between. The CDR3 totals 13 residues. CDR1 is MNHNS and CDR2 is SASEGT in the germline V gene. In nucleotides, the CDR3 is TGTGCCAGCAGTGAAGCGGGGCGAAATGAGCAGTTCTTC. This translates into CASSEAGRNEQFF.